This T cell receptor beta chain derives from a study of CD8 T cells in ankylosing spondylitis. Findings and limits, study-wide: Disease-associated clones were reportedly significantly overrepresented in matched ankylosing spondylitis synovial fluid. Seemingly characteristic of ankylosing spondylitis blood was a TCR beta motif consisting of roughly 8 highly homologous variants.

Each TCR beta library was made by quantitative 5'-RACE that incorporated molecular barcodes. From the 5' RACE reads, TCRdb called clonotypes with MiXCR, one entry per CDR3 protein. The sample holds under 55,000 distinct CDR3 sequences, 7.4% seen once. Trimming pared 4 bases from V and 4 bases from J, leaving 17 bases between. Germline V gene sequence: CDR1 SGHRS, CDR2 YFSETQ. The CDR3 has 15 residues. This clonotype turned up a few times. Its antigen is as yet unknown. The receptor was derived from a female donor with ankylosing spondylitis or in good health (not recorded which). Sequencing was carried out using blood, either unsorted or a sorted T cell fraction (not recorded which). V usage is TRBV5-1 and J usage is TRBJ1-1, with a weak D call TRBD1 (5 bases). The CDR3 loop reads CASSTVRERGTEAFF. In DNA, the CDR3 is TGCGCCAGCAGCACCGTCAGGGAGAGAGGCACTGAAGCTTTCTTT.